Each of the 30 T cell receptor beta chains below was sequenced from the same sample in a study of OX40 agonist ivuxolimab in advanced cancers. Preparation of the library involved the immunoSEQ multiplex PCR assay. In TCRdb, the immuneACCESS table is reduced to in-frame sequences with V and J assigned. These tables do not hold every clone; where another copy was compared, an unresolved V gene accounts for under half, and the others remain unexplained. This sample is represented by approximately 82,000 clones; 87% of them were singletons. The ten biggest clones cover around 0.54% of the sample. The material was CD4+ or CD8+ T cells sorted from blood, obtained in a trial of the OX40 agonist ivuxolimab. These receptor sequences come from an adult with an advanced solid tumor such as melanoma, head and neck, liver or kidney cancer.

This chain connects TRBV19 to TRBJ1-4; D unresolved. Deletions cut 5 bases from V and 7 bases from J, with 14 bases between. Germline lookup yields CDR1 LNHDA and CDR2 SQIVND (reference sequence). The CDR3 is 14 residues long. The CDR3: CASSPQVLGEKLFF. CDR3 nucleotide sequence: TGTGCCAGTAGTCCCCAGGTTCTGGGTGAAAAACTGTTTTTT.

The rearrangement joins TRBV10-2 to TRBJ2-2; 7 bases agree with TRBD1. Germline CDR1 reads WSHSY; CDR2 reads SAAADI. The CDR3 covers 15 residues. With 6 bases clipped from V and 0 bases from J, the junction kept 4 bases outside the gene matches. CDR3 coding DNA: TGCGCCAGCAGGCCCGGGACAGCGAACACCGGGGAGCTGTTTTTT. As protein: CASRPGTANTGELFF.

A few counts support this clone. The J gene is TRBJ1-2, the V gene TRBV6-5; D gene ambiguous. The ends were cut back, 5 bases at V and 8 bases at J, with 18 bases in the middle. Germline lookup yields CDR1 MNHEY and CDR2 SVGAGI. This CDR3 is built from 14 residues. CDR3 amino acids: CASSETREGRGYTF. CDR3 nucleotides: TGTGCCAGCAGTGAAACCCGGGAGGGTCGGGGCTACACCTTC.

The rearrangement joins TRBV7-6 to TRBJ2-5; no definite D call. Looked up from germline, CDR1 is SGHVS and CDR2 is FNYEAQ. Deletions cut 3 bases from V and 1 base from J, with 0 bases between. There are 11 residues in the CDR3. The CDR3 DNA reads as TGTGCCAGCAGCTTCCAAGAGACCCAGTACTTC. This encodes CASSFQETQYF.

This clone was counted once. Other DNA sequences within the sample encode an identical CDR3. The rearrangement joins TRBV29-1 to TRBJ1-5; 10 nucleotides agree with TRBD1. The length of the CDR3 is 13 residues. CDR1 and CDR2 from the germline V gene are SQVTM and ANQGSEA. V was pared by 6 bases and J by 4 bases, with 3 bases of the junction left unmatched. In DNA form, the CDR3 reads TGCAGCGTCGGGACAGGGGATAATCAGCCCCAGCATTTT. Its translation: CSVGTGDNQPQHF.

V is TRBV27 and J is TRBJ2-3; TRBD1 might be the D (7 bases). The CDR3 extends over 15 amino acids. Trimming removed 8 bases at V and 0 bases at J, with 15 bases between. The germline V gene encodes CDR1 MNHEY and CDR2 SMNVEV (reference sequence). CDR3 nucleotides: TGTGCCAGCGGTCAGACAGGGACTAGCACAGATACGCAGTATTTT. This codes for CASGQTGTSTDTQYF.

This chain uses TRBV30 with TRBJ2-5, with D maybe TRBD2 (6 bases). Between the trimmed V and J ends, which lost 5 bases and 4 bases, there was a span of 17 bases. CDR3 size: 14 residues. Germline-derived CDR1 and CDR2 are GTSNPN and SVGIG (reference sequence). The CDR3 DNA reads TGTGCCTGGGGTCGCTGGAGGGGAATAGAGACCCAGTACTTC. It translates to CAWGRWRGIETQYF.

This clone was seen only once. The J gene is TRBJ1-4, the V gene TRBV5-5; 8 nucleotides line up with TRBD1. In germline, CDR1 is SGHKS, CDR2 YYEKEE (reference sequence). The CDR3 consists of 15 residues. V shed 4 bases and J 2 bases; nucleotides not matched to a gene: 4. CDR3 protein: CASSTHRGTNEKLFF. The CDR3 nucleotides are TGTGCCAGCAGCACCCACAGGGGGACTAATGAAAAACTGTTTTTT. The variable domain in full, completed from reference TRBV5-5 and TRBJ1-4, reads DAGVTQSPTHLIKTRGQQVTLRCSPISGHKSVSWYQQVLGQGPQFIFQYYEKEERGRGNFPDRFSARQFPNYSSELNVNALLLGDSALYLCASSTHRGTNEKLFFGSGTQLSVL.

This CDR3 is CSATFGPEQYF. In DNA form, the CDR3 reads TGCAGTGCTACGTTCGGGCCCGAGCAGTACTTC. The rearrangement uses TRBV20-1 and TRBJ2-7; D remains unclear. Trimming removed 4 bases from V and 6 bases from J, with 10 bases in between. This CDR3 is 11 amino acids long. CDR1 and CDR2 (germline): DFQATT, SNEGSKA (reference sequence).

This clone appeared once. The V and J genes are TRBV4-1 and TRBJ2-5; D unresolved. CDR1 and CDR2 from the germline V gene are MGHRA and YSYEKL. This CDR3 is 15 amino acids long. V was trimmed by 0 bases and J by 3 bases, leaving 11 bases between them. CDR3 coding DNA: TGCGCCAGCAGCCAAGATCCTAGGTCTAAAGAGACCCAGTACTTC. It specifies CASSQDPRSKETQYF.

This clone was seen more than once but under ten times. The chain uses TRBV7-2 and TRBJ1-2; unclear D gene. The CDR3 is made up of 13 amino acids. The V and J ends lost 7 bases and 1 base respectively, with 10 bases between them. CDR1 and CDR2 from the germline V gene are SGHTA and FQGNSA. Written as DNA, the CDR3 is TGTGCCAGCACCCGTTCGTATAACTATGGCTACACCTTC. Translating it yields CASTRSYNYGYTF.

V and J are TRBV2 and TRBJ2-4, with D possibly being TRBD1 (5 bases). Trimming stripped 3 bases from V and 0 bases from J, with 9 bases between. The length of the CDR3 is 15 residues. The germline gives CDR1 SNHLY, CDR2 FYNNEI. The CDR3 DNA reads TGTGCCAGCAGTGACGTACAGGTAGCCAAAAACATTCAGTACTTC. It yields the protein CASSDVQVAKNIQYF.

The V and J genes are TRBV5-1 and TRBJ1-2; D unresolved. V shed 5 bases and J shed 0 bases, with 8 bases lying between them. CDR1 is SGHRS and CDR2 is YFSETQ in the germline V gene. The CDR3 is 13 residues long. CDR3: CASSPSANYGYTF. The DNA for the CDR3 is TGCGCCAGCAGTCCGAGTGCTAACTATGGCTACACCTTC.

The CDR3 nucleotides read TGTGCCAGCAGCCACCATAGCGGGAGTGGAGAGACCCAGTACTTC. It yields the protein CASSHHSGSGETQYF. The chain links TRBV14 to TRBJ2-5, with 9 bases that match TRBD2. The CDR3 is made up of 15 amino acids. Trimming removed 3 bases from V and 4 bases from J; junction bases left unmatched: 6. Germline V gene sequence: CDR1 SGHDN, CDR2 FVKESK.

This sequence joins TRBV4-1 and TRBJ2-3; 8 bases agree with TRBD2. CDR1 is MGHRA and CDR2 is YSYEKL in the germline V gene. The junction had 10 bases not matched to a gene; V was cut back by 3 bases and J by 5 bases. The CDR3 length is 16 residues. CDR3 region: CASSHRVAGKVDTQYF. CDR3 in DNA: TGCGCCAGCAGCCATCGGGTAGCGGGGAAGGTAGATACGCAGTATTTT.

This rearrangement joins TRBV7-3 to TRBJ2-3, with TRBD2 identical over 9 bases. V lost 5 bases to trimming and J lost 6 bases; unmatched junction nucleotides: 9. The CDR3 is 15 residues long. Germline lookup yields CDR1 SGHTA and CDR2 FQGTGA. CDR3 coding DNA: TGTGCCAGCAGCAGCGGGCGGGAGGGCCTTGATACGCAGTATTTT. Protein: CASSSGREGLDTQYF.

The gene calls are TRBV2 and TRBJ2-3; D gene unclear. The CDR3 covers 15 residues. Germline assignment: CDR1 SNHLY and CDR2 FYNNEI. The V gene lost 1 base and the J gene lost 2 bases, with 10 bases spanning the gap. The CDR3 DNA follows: TGTGCCAGCAGTGAAGGCATGGCAGACACAGATACGCAGTATTTT. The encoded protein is CASSEGMADTDTQYF.

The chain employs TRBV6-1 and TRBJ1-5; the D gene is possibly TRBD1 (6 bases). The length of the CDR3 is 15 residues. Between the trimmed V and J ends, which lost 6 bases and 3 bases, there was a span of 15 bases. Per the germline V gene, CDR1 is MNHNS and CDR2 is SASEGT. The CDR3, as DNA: TGTGCCAGCAGCGAGGGAACAGGGATCAATCAGCCCCAGCATTTT. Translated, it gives CASSEGTGINQPQHF.

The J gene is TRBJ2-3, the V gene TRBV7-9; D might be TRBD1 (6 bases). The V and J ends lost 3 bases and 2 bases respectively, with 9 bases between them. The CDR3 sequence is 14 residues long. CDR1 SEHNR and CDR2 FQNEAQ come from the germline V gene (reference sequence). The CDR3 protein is CASSFRDNTDTQYF. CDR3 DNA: TGTGCCAGCAGCTTCCGGGACAACACAGATACGCAGTATTTT.

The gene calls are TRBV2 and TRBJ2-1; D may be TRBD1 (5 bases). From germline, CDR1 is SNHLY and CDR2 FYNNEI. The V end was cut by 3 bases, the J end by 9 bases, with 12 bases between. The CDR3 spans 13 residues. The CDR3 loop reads CASSESRAGEQFF. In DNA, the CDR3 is TGTGCCAGCAGTGAGTCCAGGGCTGGTGAGCAGTTCTTC.

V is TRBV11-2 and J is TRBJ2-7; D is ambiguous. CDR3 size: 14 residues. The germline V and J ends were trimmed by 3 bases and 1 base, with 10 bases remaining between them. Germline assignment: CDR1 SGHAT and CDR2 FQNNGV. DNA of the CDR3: TGTGCCAGCAGCTTCATCGGTCCTTCCTACGAGCAGTACTTC. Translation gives CASSFIGPSYEQYF.

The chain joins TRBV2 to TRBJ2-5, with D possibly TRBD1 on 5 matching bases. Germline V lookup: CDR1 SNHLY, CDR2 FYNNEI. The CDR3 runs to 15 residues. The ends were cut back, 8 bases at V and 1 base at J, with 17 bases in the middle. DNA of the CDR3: TGTGCCAGCCAAAAGGGTGGGGCGCCCCAAGAGACCCAGTACTTC. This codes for CASQKGGAPQETQYF.

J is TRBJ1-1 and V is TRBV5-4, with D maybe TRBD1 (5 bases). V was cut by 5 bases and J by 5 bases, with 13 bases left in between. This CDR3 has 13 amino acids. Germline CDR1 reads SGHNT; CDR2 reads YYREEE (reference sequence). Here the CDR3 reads CASRDIPLTEAFF. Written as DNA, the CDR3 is TGTGCCAGCAGGGACATACCCTTAACTGAAGCTTTCTTT.

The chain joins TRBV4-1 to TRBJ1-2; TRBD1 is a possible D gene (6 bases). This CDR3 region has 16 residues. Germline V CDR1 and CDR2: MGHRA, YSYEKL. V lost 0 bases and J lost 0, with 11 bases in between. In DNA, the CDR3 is TGCGCCAGCAGCCAAGATTCGACAGGTTCTAACTATGGCTACACCTTC. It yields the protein CASSQDSTGSNYGYTF.

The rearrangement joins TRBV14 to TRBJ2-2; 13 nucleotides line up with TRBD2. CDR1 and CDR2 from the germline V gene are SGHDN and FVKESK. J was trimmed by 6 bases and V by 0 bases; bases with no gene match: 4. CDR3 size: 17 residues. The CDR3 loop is CASSQDRGLAGAGELFF. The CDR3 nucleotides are TGTGCCAGCAGCCAAGATCGAGGACTAGCGGGGGCCGGGGAGCTGTTTTTT.

In DNA, the CDR3 is TGTGCCAGCAGCGTCGGGACAGTGGGGACTGAAGCTTTCTTT. This codes for CASSVGTVGTEAFF. This chain links TRBV9 with TRBJ1-1; 7 positions match TRBD1. The CDR3 consists of 14 residues. Germline V lookup: CDR1 SGDLS, CDR2 YYNGEE. With 2 bases clipped from V and 5 bases from J, the junction kept 6 bases outside the gene matches.

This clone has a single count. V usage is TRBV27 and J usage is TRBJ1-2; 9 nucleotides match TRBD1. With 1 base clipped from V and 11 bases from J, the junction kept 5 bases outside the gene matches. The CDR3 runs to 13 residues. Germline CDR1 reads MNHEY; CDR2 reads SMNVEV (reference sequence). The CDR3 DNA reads TGTGCCAGCAGTTTATTTGTTGGGACAGGGTACACCTTC. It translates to CASSLFVGTGYTF.

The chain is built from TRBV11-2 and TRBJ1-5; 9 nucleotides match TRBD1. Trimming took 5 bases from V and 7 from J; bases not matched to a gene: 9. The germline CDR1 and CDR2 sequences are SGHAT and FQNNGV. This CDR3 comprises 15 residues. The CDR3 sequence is CASSLGQGPRQPQHF. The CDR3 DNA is TGTGCCAGCAGCCTGGGACAGGGTCCGAGGCAGCCCCAGCATTTT.

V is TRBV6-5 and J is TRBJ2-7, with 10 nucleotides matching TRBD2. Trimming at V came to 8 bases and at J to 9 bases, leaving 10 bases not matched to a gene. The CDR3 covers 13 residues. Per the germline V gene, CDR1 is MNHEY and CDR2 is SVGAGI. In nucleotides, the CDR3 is TGTGCCAGCCGAACGCTAGCGGGAGATAGGCAGTACTTC. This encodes CASRTLAGDRQYF.

Here the CDR3 reads CASSVLATNEKLFF. CDR3 nucleotides: TGTGCCAGCAGCGTTCTTGCAACTAATGAAAAACTGTTTTTT. This rearrangement joins TRBV9 to TRBJ1-4; unclear D gene. Germline V CDR1 and CDR2: SGDLS, YYNGEE. With 2 bases removed from V and 0 bases from J, the gap between germline ends came to 5 bases. This CDR3 has 14 amino acids. Together with reference TRBV9 and TRBJ1-4, the CDR3 gives the full variable domain: DSGVTQTPKHLITATGQRVTLRCSPRSGDLSVYWYQQSLDQGLQFLIQYYNGEERAKGNILERFSAQQFPDLHSELNLSSLELGDSALYFCASSVLATNEKLFFGSGTQLSVL.